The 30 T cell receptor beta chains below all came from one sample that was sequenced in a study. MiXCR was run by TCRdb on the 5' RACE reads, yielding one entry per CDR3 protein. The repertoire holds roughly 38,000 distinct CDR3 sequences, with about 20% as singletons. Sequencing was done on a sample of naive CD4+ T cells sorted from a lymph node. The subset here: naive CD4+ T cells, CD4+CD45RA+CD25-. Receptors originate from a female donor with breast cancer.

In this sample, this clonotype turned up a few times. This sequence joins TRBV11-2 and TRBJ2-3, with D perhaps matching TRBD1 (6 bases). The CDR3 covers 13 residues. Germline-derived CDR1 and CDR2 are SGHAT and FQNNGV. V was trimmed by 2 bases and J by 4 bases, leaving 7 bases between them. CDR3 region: CASSLPGADTQYF. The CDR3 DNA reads TGTGCCAGCAGCTTACCAGGGGCAGATACGCAGTATTTT.

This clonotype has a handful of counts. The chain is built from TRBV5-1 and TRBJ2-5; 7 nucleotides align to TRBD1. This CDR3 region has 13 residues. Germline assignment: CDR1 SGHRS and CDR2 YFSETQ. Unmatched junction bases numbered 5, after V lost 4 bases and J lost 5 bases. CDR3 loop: CASSLDRTETQYF. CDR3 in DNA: TGCGCCAGCAGCCTGGACAGGACGGAGACCCAGTACTTC.

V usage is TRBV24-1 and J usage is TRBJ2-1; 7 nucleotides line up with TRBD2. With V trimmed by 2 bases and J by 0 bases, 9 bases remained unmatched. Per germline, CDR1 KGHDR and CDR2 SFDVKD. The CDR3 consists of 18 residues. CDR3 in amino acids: CATSDWASGQSSYNEQFF. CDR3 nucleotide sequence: TGTGCCACCAGTGATTGGGCTAGCGGTCAGAGCTCCTACAATGAGCAGTTCTTC.

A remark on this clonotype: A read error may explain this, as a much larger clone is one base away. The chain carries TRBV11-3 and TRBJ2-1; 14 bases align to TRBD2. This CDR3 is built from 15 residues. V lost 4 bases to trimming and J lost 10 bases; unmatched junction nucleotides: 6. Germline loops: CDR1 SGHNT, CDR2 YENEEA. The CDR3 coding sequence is TGTGCCAGCAGCTCGGGACTAGCGGGAGAAGAGGAGCAGTTCTTC. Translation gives CASSSGLAGEEEQFF.

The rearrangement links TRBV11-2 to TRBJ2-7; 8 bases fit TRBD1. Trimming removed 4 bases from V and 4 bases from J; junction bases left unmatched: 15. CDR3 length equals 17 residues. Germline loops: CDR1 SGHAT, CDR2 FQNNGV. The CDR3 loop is CASSSGTGLRSVYEQYF. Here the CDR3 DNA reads TGTGCCAGCAGCTCCGGGACAGGCCTCCGGAGCGTATACGAGCAGTACTTC.

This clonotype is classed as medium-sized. The CDR3 here is CASRPPTGSSNQPQHF. In DNA, the CDR3 is TGTGCCAGCAGGCCCCCGACAGGGAGTAGCAATCAGCCCCAGCATTTT. The rearrangement joins TRBV6-1 to TRBJ1-5; 7 nucleotides align to TRBD1. The trim removed 6 bases at V and 0 bases at J, leaving 8 bases unmatched. Germline V gives CDR1 MNHNS, CDR2 SASEGT. This CDR3 has 16 residues.

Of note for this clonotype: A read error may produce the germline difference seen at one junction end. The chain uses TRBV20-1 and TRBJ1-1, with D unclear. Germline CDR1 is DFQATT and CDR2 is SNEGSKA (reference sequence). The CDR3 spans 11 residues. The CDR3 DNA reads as TGCAGTGCTACCACCCACACTGGAGCTTTCTTT. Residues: CSATTHTGAFF.

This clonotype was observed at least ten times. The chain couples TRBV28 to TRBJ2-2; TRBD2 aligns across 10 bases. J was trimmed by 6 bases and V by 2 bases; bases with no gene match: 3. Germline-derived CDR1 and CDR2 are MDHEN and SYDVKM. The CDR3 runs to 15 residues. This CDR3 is CASSLNLAGAGELFF. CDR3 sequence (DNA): TGTGCCAGCAGTTTAAACCTAGCGGGAGCCGGGGAGCTGTTTTTT.

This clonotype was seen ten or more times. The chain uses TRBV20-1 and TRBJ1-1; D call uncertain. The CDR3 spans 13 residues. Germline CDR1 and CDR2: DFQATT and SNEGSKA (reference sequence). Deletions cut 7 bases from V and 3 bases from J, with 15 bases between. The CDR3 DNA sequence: TGCAGTGGCTTTTTAGCGTTGGACACTGAAGCTTTCTTT. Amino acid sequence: CSGFLALDTEAFF.

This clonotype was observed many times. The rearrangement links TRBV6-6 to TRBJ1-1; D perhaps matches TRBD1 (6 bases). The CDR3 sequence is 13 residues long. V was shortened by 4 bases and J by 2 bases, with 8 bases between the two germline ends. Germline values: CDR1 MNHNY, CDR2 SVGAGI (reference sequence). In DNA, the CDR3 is TGTGCCAGCAGTTCGACAGGAAACACTGAAGCTTTCTTT. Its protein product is CASSSTGNTEAFF.

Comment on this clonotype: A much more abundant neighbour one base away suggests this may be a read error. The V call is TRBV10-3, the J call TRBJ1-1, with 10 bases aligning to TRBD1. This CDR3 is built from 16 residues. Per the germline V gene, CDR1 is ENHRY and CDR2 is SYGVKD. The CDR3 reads CAVSPDRGKGDTEAFF. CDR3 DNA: TGTGCCGTCAGCCCGGACAGGGGGAAAGGGGACACTGAAGCTTTCTTT.

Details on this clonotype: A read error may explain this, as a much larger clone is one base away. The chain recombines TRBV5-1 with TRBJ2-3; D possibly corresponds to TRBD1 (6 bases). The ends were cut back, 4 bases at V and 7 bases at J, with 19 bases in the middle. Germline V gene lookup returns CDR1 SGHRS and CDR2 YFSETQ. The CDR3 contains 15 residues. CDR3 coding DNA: TGCGCCAGCAGCCCGCGACGGGACACCTTAAATACGCAGTATTTT. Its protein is CASSPRRDTLNTQYF.

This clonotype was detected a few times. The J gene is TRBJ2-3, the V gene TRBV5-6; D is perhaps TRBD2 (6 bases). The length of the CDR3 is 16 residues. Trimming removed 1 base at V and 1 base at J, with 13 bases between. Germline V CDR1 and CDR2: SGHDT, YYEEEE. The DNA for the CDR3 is TGTGCCAGCAGCTTGCGGGGCCAGCGGGGCACAGATACGCAGTATTTT. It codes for CASSLRGQRGTDTQYF.

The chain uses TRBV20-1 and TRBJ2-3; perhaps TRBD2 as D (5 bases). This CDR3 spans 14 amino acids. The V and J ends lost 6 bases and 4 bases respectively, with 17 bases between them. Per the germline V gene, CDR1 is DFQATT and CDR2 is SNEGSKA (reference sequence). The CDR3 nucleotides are TGCAGTGCAAGGACTCTCAAACCCCCAGATACGCAGTATTTT. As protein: CSARTLKPPDTQYF.

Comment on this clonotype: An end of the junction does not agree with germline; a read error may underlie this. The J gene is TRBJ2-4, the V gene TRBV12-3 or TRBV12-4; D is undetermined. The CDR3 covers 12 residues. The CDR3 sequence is CVSSRLGAVADF. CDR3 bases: TGTGTCAGCAGTCGTCTCGGAGCTGTGGCGGACTTC.

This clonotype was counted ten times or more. CDR3 DNA sequence: TGCAGCGGCGCGGGCCCCTCCTACGAGCAGTACTTC. It yields the protein CSGAGPSYEQYF. The chain couples TRBV29-1 to TRBJ2-7; weak D call: TRBD2 (5 bases). The CDR3 contains 12 residues. The germline V gene encodes CDR1 SQVTM and CDR2 ANQGSEA. V was pared by 7 bases and J by 0 bases, with 10 bases between.

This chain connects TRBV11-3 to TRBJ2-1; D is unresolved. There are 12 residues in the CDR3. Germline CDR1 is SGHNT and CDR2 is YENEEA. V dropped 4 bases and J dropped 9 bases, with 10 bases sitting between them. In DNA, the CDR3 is TGTGCCAGCAGCTCCACAAGACGTGAGCAGTTCTTC. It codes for CASSSTRREQFF.

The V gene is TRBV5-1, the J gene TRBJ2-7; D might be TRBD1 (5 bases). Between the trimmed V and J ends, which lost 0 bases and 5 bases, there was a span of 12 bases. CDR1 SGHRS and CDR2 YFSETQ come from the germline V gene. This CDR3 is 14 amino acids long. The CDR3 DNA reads TGCGCCAGCAGCTTGGAACAGGCAGAAAACGAGCAGTACTTC. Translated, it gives CASSLEQAENEQYF.

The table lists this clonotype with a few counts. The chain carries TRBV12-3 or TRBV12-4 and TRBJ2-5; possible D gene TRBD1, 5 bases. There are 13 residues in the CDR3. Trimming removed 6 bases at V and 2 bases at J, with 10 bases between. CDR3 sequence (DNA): TGTGCCAGCAGCCAGGGTTTTCAAGAGACCCAGTACTTC. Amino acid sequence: CASSQGFQETQYF.

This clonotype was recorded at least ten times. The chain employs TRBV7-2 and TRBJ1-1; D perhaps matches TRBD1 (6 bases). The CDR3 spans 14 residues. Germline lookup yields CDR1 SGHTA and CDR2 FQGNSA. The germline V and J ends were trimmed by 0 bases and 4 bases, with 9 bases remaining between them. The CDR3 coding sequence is TGTGCCAGCAGCTTAGCGGGGGGGCGCACTGAAGCTTTCTTT. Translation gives CASSLAGGRTEAFF.

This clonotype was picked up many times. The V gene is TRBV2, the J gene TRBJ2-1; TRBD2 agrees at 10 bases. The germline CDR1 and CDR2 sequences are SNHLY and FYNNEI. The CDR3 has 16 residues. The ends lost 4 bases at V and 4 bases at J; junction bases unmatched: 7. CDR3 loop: CASSAKGLAAYNEQFF. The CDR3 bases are TGTGCCAGCAGTGCCAAAGGACTAGCGGCATACAATGAGCAGTTCTTC.

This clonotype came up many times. Written as DNA, the CDR3 is TGTGCCAGCAGCCTATTTGGGACAGTGAGTAGCTCCTACAATGAGCAGTTCTTC. Protein sequence: CASSLFGTVSSSYNEQFF. V usage is TRBV3-1 and J usage is TRBJ2-1, with 7 nucleotides matching TRBD1. Germline trimming cut 4 bases from V and 0 bases from J; bases unmatched to any gene: 12. The CDR3 has 18 residues. The germline V gene encodes CDR1 LGHDT and CDR2 YNNKEL (reference sequence).

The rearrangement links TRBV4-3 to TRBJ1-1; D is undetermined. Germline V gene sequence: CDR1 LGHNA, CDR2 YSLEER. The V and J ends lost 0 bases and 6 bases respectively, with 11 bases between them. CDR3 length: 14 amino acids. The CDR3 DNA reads TGCGCCAGCAGCCAAGATCCTCCGGGCGCTGAAGCTTTCTTT. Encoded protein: CASSQDPPGAEAFF.

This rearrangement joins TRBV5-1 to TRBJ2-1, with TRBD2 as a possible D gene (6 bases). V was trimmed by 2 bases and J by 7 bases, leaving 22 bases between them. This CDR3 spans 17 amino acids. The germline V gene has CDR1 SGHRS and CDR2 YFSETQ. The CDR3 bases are TGCGCCAGCAGCTTACGACTATCCGGGACTGTCGATAATGAGCAGTTCTTC. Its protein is CASSLRLSGTVDNEQFF.

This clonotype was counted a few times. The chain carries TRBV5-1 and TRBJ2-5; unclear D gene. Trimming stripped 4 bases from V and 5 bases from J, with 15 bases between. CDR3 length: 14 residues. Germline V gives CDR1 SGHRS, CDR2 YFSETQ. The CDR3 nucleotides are TGCGCCAGCAGCCTATCGGGCCAACGGGAGACCCAGTACTTC. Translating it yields CASSLSGQRETQYF.

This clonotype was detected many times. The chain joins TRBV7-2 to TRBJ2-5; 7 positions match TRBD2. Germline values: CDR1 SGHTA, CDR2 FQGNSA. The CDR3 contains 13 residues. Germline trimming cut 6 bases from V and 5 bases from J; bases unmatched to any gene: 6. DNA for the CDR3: TGTGCCAGCAGTTTCCAGGGAGGGGAGACCCAGTACTTC. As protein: CASSFQGGETQYF.

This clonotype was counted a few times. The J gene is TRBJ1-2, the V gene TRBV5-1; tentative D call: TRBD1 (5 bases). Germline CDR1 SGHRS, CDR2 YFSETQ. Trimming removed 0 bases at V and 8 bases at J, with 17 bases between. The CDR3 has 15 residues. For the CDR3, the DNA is TGCGCCAGCAGCTTGGGACAGACCTGGGGATCCGGCTACACCTTC. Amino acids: CASSLGQTWGSGYTF.

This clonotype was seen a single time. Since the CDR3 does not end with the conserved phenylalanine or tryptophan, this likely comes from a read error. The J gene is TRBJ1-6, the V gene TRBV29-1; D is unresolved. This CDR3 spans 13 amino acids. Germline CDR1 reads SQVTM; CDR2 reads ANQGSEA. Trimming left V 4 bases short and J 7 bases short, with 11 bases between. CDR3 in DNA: TGCAGCGTTGCCCGGGCTGAAAATTCACCCCTCCACATT. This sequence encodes CSVARAENSPLHI.

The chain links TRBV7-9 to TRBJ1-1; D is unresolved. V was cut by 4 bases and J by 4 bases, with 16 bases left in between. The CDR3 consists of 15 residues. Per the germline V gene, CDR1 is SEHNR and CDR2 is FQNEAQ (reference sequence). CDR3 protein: CASSSQRSMGTEAFF. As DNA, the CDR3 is TGTGCCAGCAGCTCCCAACGGTCGATGGGCACTGAAGCTTTCTTT.

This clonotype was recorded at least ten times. The CDR3 spells CASSQDLGLAGGPQRDTQYF. The CDR3 region has the DNA TGTGCCAGCAGCCAAGATTTGGGGCTAGCGGGAGGGCCCCAGAGAGATACGCAGTATTTT. The V gene is TRBV4-2, the J gene TRBJ2-3; 12 bases match TRBD2. Germline lookup yields CDR1 LGHNA and CDR2 YNFKEQ. The CDR3 covers 20 residues. V was pared by 0 bases and J by 5 bases, with 15 bases of the junction left unmatched.